This entry concerns a single TCR beta chain. Its antigen is as yet unknown. These data originate in a study of Tregs in tolerant kidney transplant recipients. Study-level points and caveats: The small number of patients limits these findings pending further validation. Biological reproducibility was not directly addressed in this study. Activated donor B cell expansion appeared to reveal the most relevant donor-specific TCRbeta repertoire.

Unstimulated Tregs (CD4+CD25+CD127-) and CD4+CD25- non-Tregs were sorted from PBMCs. Sequencing used immunoSEQ multiplex PCR; TCRdb keeps in-frame clones, though not all of them. The table shows about 120,000 clones, with approximately 90% occurring only once. Trimming shortened V by 5 bases and J by 4 bases, and 9 bases separated the two germline ends. From germline, CDR1 is SNHLY and CDR2 FYNNEI. The CDR3 is 13 residues long. This rearrangement joins TRBV2 to TRBJ1-3; the D gene is possibly TRBD1 (5 bases). This sequence originates from a human donor in good health. The sequencing sample was made of CD4+ T cells from blood. The CDR3 nucleotides read TGTGCCAGCAGTATCGACAGAGGAAACACCATATATTTT. Amino acids: CASSIDRGNTIYF.